This is a list of T cell receptor beta chains from one sample in a study of neurological immune-mediated disorders. Via MiXCR, TCRdb re-called the 5' RACE reads, giving one row per CDR3 protein. The sample yields under 130,000 distinct CDR3 sequences, under 14% seen once. What was sequenced was PBMCs. The source is a female donor with HTLV-1-associated myelopathy (HAM/TSP). Each CDR3 is given with its conserved first and last residue. D genes are given only for firm matches. Clone size is stated in some rows and not others, as once, few, many or a class when expanded.

clone size: many; D gene: NA; V gene: TRBV24-1; J gene: TRBJ2-3; CDR3 protein: CATSDRRWSDTQYF; CDR3 DNA: TGTGCCACCAGTGACCGCAGGTGGTCGGATACGCAGTATTTT
clone size: many; D gene: NA; V gene: TRBV29-1; J gene: TRBJ2-2; CDR3 protein: CSAQRDTGELFF; CDR3 DNA: TGCAGCGCCCAAAGGGACACCGGGGAGCTGTTTTTT
clone size: many; D gene: TRBD1; V gene: TRBV7-2; J gene: TRBJ2-2; CDR3 protein: CASSLAGQGQGNGELFF; CDR3 DNA: TGTGCCAGCAGCTTAGCTGGGCAGGGACAGGGAAATGGGGAGCTGTTTTTT
clone size: many; D gene: TRBD1; V gene: TRBV5-6; J gene: TRBJ2-2; CDR3 protein: CASSLYSGTGAGELFF; CDR3 DNA: TGTGCCAGCAGTCTATATTCTGGGACAGGCGCCGGGGAGCTGTTTTTT
clone size: many; D gene: TRBD1; V gene: TRBV20-1; J gene: TRBJ2-7; CDR3 protein: CSARANPWDSSYEQYF; CDR3 DNA: TGCAGTGCTAGAGCAAATCCATGGGACAGCTCCTACGAGCAGTACTTC
clone size: NA; D gene: TRBD1; V gene: TRBV6-5; J gene: TRBJ1-4; CDR3 protein: CASQTGTGSEKLFF; CDR3 DNA: TGTGCCAGCCAAACCGGGACAGGTAGTGAAAAACTGTTTTTT
clone size: many; D gene: NA; V gene: TRBV4-1; J gene: TRBJ1-6; CDR3 protein: CASSQGLQGRSPLHF; CDR3 DNA: TGCGCCAGCAGCCAAGGGTTGCAGGGGCGTTCACCCCTCCACTTT
clone size: many; D gene: NA; V gene: TRBV20-1; J gene: TRBJ1-5; CDR3 protein: CSARALGHGVKQPQHF; CDR3 DNA: TGCAGTGCTAGGGCTTTGGGACACGGAGTAAAACAGCCCCAGCATTTT
clone size: many; D gene: NA; V gene: TRBV7-8; J gene: TRBJ1-6; CDR3 protein: CASSPRVQPDSPLHF; CDR3 DNA: TGTGCCAGCTCCCCGAGAGTGCAACCTGATTCACCCCTCCACTTT
clone size: many; D gene: NA; V gene: TRBV7-3; J gene: TRBJ2-1; CDR3 protein: CASSWRGDNEQFF; CDR3 DNA: TGTGCCAGCAGCTGGAGGGGGGATAATGAGCAGTTCTTC
clone size: many; D gene: NA; V gene: TRBV27; J gene: TRBJ2-1; CDR3 protein: CASSPAGLNEQFF; CDR3 DNA: TGTGCCAGCAGTCCTGCCGGCCTCAATGAGCAGTTCTTC
clone size: many; D gene: NA; V gene: TRBV5-1; J gene: TRBJ1-5; CDR3 protein: CASSLDGGSNQPQHF; CDR3 DNA: TGCGCCAGCAGCTTGGATGGTGGGAGCAATCAGCCCCAGCATTTT
clone size: many; D gene: TRBD1; V gene: TRBV11-1; J gene: TRBJ1-1; CDR3 protein: CASRTGSLMNTEAFF; CDR3 DNA: TGTGCCAGCAGGACAGGGTCCCTCATGAACACTGAAGCTTTCTTT
clone size: few; D gene: NA; V gene: TRBV7-8; J gene: TRBJ1-1; CDR3 protein: CASSFSLHPTEAFF; CDR3 DNA: TGTGCCAGCAGCTTTTCTCTCCACCCCACTGAAGCTTTCTTT
clone size: many; D gene: NA; V gene: TRBV5-1; J gene: TRBJ2-3; CDR3 protein: CASSLDLGDTQYF; CDR3 DNA: TGCGCCAGCAGCTTGGATCTGGGGGATACGCAGTATTTT
clone size: few; D gene: TRBD2; V gene: TRBV20-1; J gene: TRBJ2-7; CDR3 protein: CSARERLAGALLSYEQYF; CDR3 DNA: TGCAGTGCTAGAGAGCGTCTAGCGGGGGCCCTTCTCTCCTACGAGCAGTACTTC
clone size: many; D gene: NA; V gene: TRBV5-1; J gene: TRBJ2-3; CDR3 protein: CASSLDGPNTQYF; CDR3 DNA: TGCGCCAGCAGCTTAGATGGGCCTAATACGCAGTATTTT
clone size: many; D gene: TRBD2; V gene: TRBV12-3/TRBV12-4; J gene: TRBJ2-1; CDR3 protein: CASSLWRLAGGGSYNEQFF; CDR3 DNA: TGTGCCAGCAGTTTATGGCGACTAGCGGGGGGAGGCTCCTACAATGAGCAGTTCTTC
clone size: NA; D gene: NA; V gene: TRBV20-1; J gene: TRBJ2-6; CDR3 protein: CSAIGFGSGANVLTF; CDR3 DNA: TGCAGTGCTATAGGTTTCGGCTCTGGGGCCAACGTCCTGACTTTC
clone size: many; D gene: NA; V gene: TRBV3-1; J gene: TRBJ2-3; CDR3 protein: CASSQVDPTPDTQYF; CDR3 DNA: TGTGCCAGCAGCCAAGTAGACCCAACCCCAGATACGCAGTATTTT
clone size: NA; D gene: NA; V gene: TRBV10-3; J gene: TRBJ1-5; CDR3 protein: CAISEMSGGDQPQHF; CDR3 DNA: TGTGCCATCAGTGAGATGTCCGGGGGCGATCAGCCCCAGCATTTT
clone size: NA; D gene: TRBD2; V gene: TRBV7-2; J gene: TRBJ2-7; CDR3 protein: CASSLVAGDEQYF; CDR3 DNA: TGTGCCAGCAGCTTGGTTGCGGGGGACGAGCAGTACTTC
clone size: many; D gene: TRBD1; V gene: TRBV20-1; J gene: TRBJ2-2; CDR3 protein: CSALHGRGRTGELFF; CDR3 DNA: TGCAGTGCTCTCCACGGCAGGGGGCGGACCGGGGAGCTGTTTTTT
clone size: many; D gene: NA; V gene: TRBV5-1; J gene: TRBJ2-1; CDR3 protein: CASSSTRPEVNEQFF; CDR3 DNA: TGCGCCAGCAGTTCGACTCGTCCGGAAGTCAATGAGCAGTTCTTC
clone size: many; D gene: NA; V gene: TRBV18; J gene: TRBJ1-4; CDR3 protein: CASSPPSPGQEKLFF; CDR3 DNA: TGTGCCAGCTCACCACCATCGCCAGGGCAGGAAAAACTGTTTTTT
clone size: few; D gene: TRBD2; V gene: TRBV11-2; J gene: TRBJ2-3; CDR3 protein: CASSPRGALTDTQYF; CDR3 DNA: TGTGCCAGCAGCCCGCGGGGGGCCCTCACAGATACGCAGTATTTT
clone size: many; D gene: NA; V gene: TRBV4-2; J gene: TRBJ1-2; CDR3 protein: CASSRETSNYGYTF; CDR3 DNA: TGTGCCAGCAGCCGTGAGACAAGCAACTATGGCTACACCTTC
clone size: many; D gene: TRBD2; V gene: TRBV5-1; J gene: TRBJ2-1; CDR3 protein: CASSTTRTSGGTHNEQFF; CDR3 DNA: TGCGCCAGCAGCACTACACGGACTAGCGGGGGGACTCACAATGAGCAGTTCTTC
clone size: many; D gene: TRBD2; V gene: TRBV25-1; J gene: TRBJ2-5; CDR3 protein: CASKPAGGRETQYF; CDR3 DNA: TGTGCCAGCAAGCCAGCGGGGGGGCGAGAGACCCAGTACTTC
clone size: many; D gene: NA; V gene: TRBV2; J gene: TRBJ2-3; CDR3 protein: CASSDGSSPTDTQYF; CDR3 DNA: TGTGCCAGCAGTGATGGATCCAGCCCCACAGATACGCAGTATTTT
clone size: many; D gene: NA; V gene: TRBV6-5; J gene: TRBJ2-5; CDR3 protein: CASSYSGSQNYF; CDR3 DNA: TGTGCCAGCAGTTACTCGGGTTCCCAAAATTACTTC
clone size: many; D gene: TRBD2; V gene: TRBV5-1; J gene: TRBJ2-5; CDR3 protein: CASSLRGGSETQYF; CDR3 DNA: TGCGCCAGCAGCTTGCGCGGGGGGTCGGAGACCCAGTACTTC
clone size: many; D gene: TRBD1; V gene: TRBV2; J gene: TRBJ1-2; CDR3 protein: CASSGQGASRYTF; CDR3 DNA: TGTGCCAGCAGTGGACAGGGGGCGTCGCGCTACACCTTC
clone size: few; D gene: TRBD1; V gene: TRBV6-2/TRBV6-3; J gene: TRBJ1-1; CDR3 protein: CASSRDSLRDTEAFF; CDR3 DNA: TGTGCCAGCAGCCGGGACAGCCTACGGGACACTGAAGCTTTCTTT
clone size: many; D gene: NA; V gene: TRBV24-1; J gene: TRBJ2-2; CDR3 protein: CATSAPVGNTGELFF; CDR3 DNA: TGTGCCACCAGTGCCCCGGTCGGGAACACCGGGGAGCTGTTTTTT
clone size: few; D gene: TRBD2; V gene: TRBV29-1; J gene: TRBJ2-3; CDR3 protein: CSVEAVAQGGATDTQYF; CDR3 DNA: TGCAGCGTTGAAGCCGTAGCGCAGGGAGGGGCGACAGATACGCAGTATTTT
clone size: many; D gene: TRBD2; V gene: TRBV20-1; J gene: TRBJ2-1; CDR3 protein: CSAPRLAGSPYNEQFF; CDR3 DNA: TGCAGTGCCCCCAGACTAGCGGGATCCCCTTACAATGAGCAGTTCTTC
clone size: many; D gene: TRBD1; V gene: TRBV5-1; J gene: TRBJ1-1; CDR3 protein: CASSSGDRRSTEAFF; CDR3 DNA: TGCGCCAGCAGCTCCGGGGACAGAAGAAGCACTGAAGCTTTCTTT
clone size: many; D gene: NA; V gene: TRBV25-1; J gene: TRBJ2-4; CDR3 protein: CASSVGQTIAGAKNIQYF; CDR3 DNA: TGTGCCAGCAGTGTTGGACAGACAATTGCGGGAGCCAAAAACATTCAGTACTTC
clone size: many; D gene: NA; V gene: TRBV20-1; J gene: TRBJ1-6; CDR3 protein: CSALLTWGDSYNSPLHF; CDR3 DNA: TGCAGTGCTCTATTAACCTGGGGGGACTCCTATAATTCACCCCTCCACTTT
clone size: many; D gene: NA; V gene: TRBV5-1; J gene: TRBJ2-2; CDR3 protein: CASSPGTNTGELFF; CDR3 DNA: TGCGCCAGCAGCCCCGGGACGAACACCGGGGAGCTGTTTTTT
clone size: many; D gene: TRBD1; V gene: TRBV5-1; J gene: TRBJ1-4; CDR3 protein: CASSPGRGPEKLFF; CDR3 DNA: TGCGCCAGCAGCCCTGGAAGGGGGCCGGAAAAACTGTTTTTT
clone size: NA; D gene: NA; V gene: TRBV7-2; J gene: TRBJ2-5; CDR3 protein: CASSLALRQETQYF; CDR3 DNA: TGTGCCAGCAGCTTAGCTCTACGGCAAGAGACCCAGTACTTC
clone size: many; D gene: NA; V gene: TRBV4-1; J gene: TRBJ2-1; CDR3 protein: CASSHPEWGNEQFF; CDR3 DNA: TGCGCCAGCAGCCACCCGGAGTGGGGCAATGAGCAGTTCTTC
clone size: many; D gene: TRBD1; V gene: TRBV11-1; J gene: TRBJ2-6; CDR3 protein: CASSSQGAGANVLTF; CDR3 DNA: TGTGCCAGCAGCTCCCAGGGGGCTGGGGCCAACGTCCTGACTTTC
clone size: many; D gene: NA; V gene: TRBV5-1; J gene: TRBJ2-1; CDR3 protein: CASSLALVEEQFF; CDR3 DNA: TGCGCCAGCAGCTTGGCTCTGGTGGAGGAGCAGTTCTTC
clone size: many; D gene: TRBD1; V gene: TRBV5-1; J gene: TRBJ2-7; CDR3 protein: CASSRDLTGGHDEQYF; CDR3 DNA: TGCGCCAGCAGCAGGGATCTGACAGGGGGCCACGACGAGCAGTACTTC
clone size: few; D gene: NA; V gene: TRBV20-1; J gene: TRBJ2-7; CDR3 protein: CSARDVRMTSGPYEQYF; CDR3 DNA: TGCAGTGCTAGAGATGTGAGAATGACCAGCGGGCCCTACGAGCAGTACTTC
clone size: many; D gene: NA; V gene: TRBV18; J gene: TRBJ2-7; CDR3 protein: CASSPRAGATSYEQYF; CDR3 DNA: TGTGCCAGCTCACCACGGGCGGGGGCGACCTCCTACGAGCAGTACTTC
clone size: many; D gene: NA; V gene: TRBV28; J gene: TRBJ1-3; CDR3 protein: CASSLTGGTSGNTIYF; CDR3 DNA: TGTGCCAGCAGTTTAACAGGAGGGACCTCTGGAAACACCATATATTTT
clone size: many; D gene: TRBD1; V gene: TRBV5-1; J gene: TRBJ2-3; CDR3 protein: CASSLRQGGVDTQYF; CDR3 DNA: TGCGCCAGCAGCTTGCGACAGGGTGGCGTGGATACGCAGTATTTT
clone size: many; D gene: TRBD2; V gene: TRBV28; J gene: TRBJ2-2; CDR3 protein: CASRLSSGGRTGELFF; CDR3 DNA: TGTGCCAGCAGACTATCTAGCGGGGGCCGTACCGGGGAGCTGTTTTTT